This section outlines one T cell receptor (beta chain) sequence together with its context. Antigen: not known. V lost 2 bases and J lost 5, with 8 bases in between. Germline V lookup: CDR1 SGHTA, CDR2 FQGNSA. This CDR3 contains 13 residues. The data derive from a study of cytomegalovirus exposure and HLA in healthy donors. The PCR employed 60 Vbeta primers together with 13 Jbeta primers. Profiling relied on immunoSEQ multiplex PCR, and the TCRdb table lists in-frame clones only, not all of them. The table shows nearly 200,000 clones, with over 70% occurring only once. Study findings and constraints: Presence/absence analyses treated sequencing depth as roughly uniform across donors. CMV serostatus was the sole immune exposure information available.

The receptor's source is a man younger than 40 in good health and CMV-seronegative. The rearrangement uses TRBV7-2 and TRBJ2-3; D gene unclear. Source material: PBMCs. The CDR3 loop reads CASSLSTRDTQYF. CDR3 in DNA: TGTGCCAGCAGCTTATCTACCCGAGATACGCAGTATTTT.